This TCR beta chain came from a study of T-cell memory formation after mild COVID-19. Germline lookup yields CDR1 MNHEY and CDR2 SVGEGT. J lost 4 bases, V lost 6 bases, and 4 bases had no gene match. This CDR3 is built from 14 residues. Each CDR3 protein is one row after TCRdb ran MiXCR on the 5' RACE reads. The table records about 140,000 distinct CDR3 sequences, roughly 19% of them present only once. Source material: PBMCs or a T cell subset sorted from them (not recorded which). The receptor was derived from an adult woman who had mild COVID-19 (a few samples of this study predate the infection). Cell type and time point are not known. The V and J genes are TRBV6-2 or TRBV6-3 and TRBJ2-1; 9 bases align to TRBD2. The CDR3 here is CASRAAGGYNEQFF. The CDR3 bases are TGTGCCAGCAGGGCAGCGGGGGGATACAATGAGCAGTTCTTC.